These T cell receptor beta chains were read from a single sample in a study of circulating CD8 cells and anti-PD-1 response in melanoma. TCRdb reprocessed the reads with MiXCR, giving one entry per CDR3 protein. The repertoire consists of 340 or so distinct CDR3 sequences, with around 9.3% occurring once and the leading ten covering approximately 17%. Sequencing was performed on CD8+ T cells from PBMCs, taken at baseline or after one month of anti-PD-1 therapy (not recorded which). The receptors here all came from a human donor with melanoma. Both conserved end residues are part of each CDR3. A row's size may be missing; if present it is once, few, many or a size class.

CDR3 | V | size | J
CSARDLGRQDRLNFNYEQYF | TRBV20-1 | large | TRBJ2-7
CASSEAGGFQPQHF | TRBV6-1 | large | TRBJ1-5
CATSDTRPPNNEQFF | TRBV24-1 | medium-sized | TRBJ2-1
CVSGVGGDQPQHF | TRBV19 | medium-sized | TRBJ1-5
CASIAGETYNEQFF | TRBV28 | large | TRBJ2-1
CASSPLGYNEQFF | TRBV19 | large | TRBJ2-1
CASSPSMASYNEQFF | TRBV14 | large | TRBJ2-1
CASSFGGQVNSPLHF | TRBV27 | medium-sized | TRBJ1-6
CASRPGLGGSPLHF | TRBV27 | large | TRBJ1-6
CASSEATGGNSPLHF | TRBV6-1 | large | TRBJ1-6
CASSQVQLAGTYEQYF | TRBV4-1 | large | TRBJ2-7
CASSEGTAGYNERFF | TRBV6-1 | . | TRBJ2-1
CASSDSGPGNEQFF | TRBV6-4 | medium-sized | TRBJ2-1
CASRPTIQGAHEKLFF | TRBV27 | large | TRBJ1-4
CAKPPDTQYF | TRBV12-3/TRBV12-4 | large | TRBJ2-3
CASSFRDSGSTIYF | TRBV7-2 | . | TRBJ1-3
CASAPPDIQSHEQFF | TRBV19 | large | TRBJ2-1
CATDEGAGSYNEQFF | TRBV6-1 | medium-sized | TRBJ2-1
CASSAGPPGGNQPQHF | TRBV12-3/TRBV12-4 | large | TRBJ1-5
CAWSINEKLFF | TRBV30 | medium-sized | TRBJ1-4
CASSYDTQPGELFF | TRBV27 | . | TRBJ2-2
CASKVASLPDEQFF | TRBV19 | . | TRBJ2-1
CASSAGLAGGSDTQYF | TRBV6-4 | . | TRBJ2-3
CASSPSVGGRYTGELFF | TRBV27 | medium-sized | TRBJ2-2
CATIPGTGTTGELFF | TRBV19 | large | TRBJ2-2
CFYEAGQLNTEAFF | TRBV19 | large | TRBJ1-1
CASSDSPGDGVIQYF | TRBV4-1 | large | TRBJ2-4
CASSYRDTGELFF | TRBV6-6 | large | TRBJ2-2
CASSSKTGETDTQYF | TRBV28 | large | TRBJ2-3
CATGRGTSDTGELFF | TRBV10-3 | large | TRBJ2-2
CASTTSTRSMNTEAFF | TRBV28 | large | TRBJ1-1
CASSKGTDTQYF | TRBV21-1 | large | TRBJ2-3
CASRHHVRLMAGYTF | TRBV25-1 | large | TRBJ1-2